This record covers a single TCR beta chain. Genomic DNA of every subset was divided equally among multiple immunoSEQ plates. Generated by immunoSEQ multiplex PCR, the TCRdb table keeps only in-frame clones and is missing some. The sample yields 740,000 or so clones, around 73% seen once. The sample is drawn from a study of shared clonotypes between healthy human individuals. In the study overall: In total, the donors were two women and a few men aged 18 to 49.

The sequenced sample was memory CD4+ T cells sorted from blood. Subset given: CD45RA-negative fraction. This clonotype was obtained from a woman aged 25 to 39 in good health.

CDR3 in amino acids: CARTSGMAETQYF. Written as DNA, the CDR3 is TGTGCCAGGACTAGCGGGATGGCGGAGACCCAGTACTTC. The rearrangement links TRBV2 to TRBJ2-5; 11 positions match TRBD2. With V trimmed by 9 bases and J by 5 bases, 5 bases remained unmatched. The germline V gene encodes CDR1 SNHLY and CDR2 FYNNEI. The CDR3 covers 13 residues.